The following is a T cell receptor (beta chain) sequence with its context. This record comes from a study of blood T cell repertoires in COVID-19. Clones were read by immunoSEQ multiplex PCR, and TCRdb kept only the in-frame ones, dropping some. The table lists roughly 200,000 clones, approximately 86% of them singletons. Living in 24 US areas, the participants were between about 18 and 100 years of age. Exposed study participants had met a COVID-19 case within 2 weeks before entry. This CDR3 comprises 13 residues. Per the germline V gene, CDR1 is SGHKS and CDR2 is YYEKEE (reference sequence). Trimming removed 3 bases from V and 16 bases from J; junction bases left unmatched: 10.

Material: PBMCs or T cells enriched from blood (not recorded which). The origin of this receptor is a woman aged 25 to 39 who had been exposed to COVID-19. This chain joins TRBV5-5 and TRBJ2-1; TRBD2 matches 10 bases. The CDR3 is CASSSQAGGPKFF. The CDR3 DNA reads TGTGCCAGCAGCTCCCAAGCGGGGGGGCCTAAATTCTTC. Using reference TRBV5-5 and TRBJ2-1 for the parts outside the CDR3, the full variable domain is DAGVTQSPTHLIKTRGQQVTLRCSPISGHKSVSWYQQVLGQGPQFIFQYYEKEERGRGNFPDRFSARQFPNYSSELNVNALLLGDSALYLCASSSQAGGPKFFGPGTRLTVL.